Following are 24 T cell receptor beta chains from one sample sequenced in a study of Ad26.COV2.S vaccination and SARS-CoV-2 variants. TCRdb's copy holds only in-frame clones and misses some; the assay was immunoSEQ multiplex PCR. The data hold around 450,000 clones, with approximately 92% observed a single time. Treatment specified: roughly 18 received Ad26.COV2.S at low or high dose, single or two shots; roughly 5 received placebo; per-sample allocation not given. Day 63 after the first injection of vaccine or placebo was the sampling time. Material: peripheral blood, obtained in a trial of Ad26.COV2.S vaccine versus placebo. These receptors all stem from a person between 18 and 59 years old who received the Ad26.COV2.S COVID-19 vaccine or a placebo.

The rearrangement uses TRBV5-1 and TRBJ2-6; D gene uncertain. Trimming shortened V by 4 bases and J by 0 bases, and 5 bases separated the two germline ends. In germline, CDR1 is SGHRS, CDR2 YFSETQ. This CDR3 is 14 amino acids long. CDR3 residues: CASSQSSGANVLTF. CDR3 nucleotide sequence: TGCGCCAGCAGCCAGAGCTCTGGGGCCAACGTCCTGACTTTC.

The V call is TRBV27, the J call TRBJ2-7; perhaps TRBD1 as D (6 bases). Trimming removed 3 bases at V and 0 bases at J, with 12 bases between. The CDR3 contains 15 residues. CDR1 MNHEY and CDR2 SMNVEV come from the germline V gene (reference sequence). The CDR3 protein is CASSLGQGTSYEQYF. For the CDR3, the DNA is TGTGCCAGCAGTTTGGGCCAGGGGACCTCCTACGAGCAGTACTTC.

The chain has TRBV4-3 and TRBJ2-1; 8 bases fit TRBD2. V shed 2 bases and J 0 bases; nucleotides not matched to a gene: 3. Germline V gene sequence: CDR1 LGHNA, CDR2 YSLEER. CDR3 size: 16 residues. The CDR3 here is CASSQLAGNSYNEQFF. CDR3 DNA sequence: TGCGCCAGCAGCCAATTAGCGGGAAACTCCTACAATGAGCAGTTCTTC.

The chain uses TRBV25-1 and TRBJ1-1, with D possibly TRBD1 on 5 matching bases. Germline CDR1 MGHDK, CDR2 SYGVNS. The CDR3 sequence is 15 residues long. V was pared by 5 bases and J by 1 base, with 14 bases between. The CDR3 spells CASSPPAGPNTEAFF. The DNA of the CDR3 is TGTGCCAGCAGTCCTCCGGCAGGGCCGAACACTGAAGCTTTCTTT.

This chain joins TRBV20-1 and TRBJ2-7; unclear D gene. The CDR3 runs 10 residues. The V and J ends lost 5 bases and 5 bases respectively, with 7 bases between them. Germline CDR1 and CDR2: DFQATT and SNEGSKA (reference sequence). In DNA, the CDR3 is TGCAGTGCTTGGACCCACGAGCAGTACTTC. Amino acid sequence: CSAWTHEQYF.

V is TRBV12-3 or TRBV12-4 and J is TRBJ1-4; D possibly corresponds to TRBD1 (6 bases). The CDR3 is made up of 13 amino acids. V was cut by 6 bases and J by 8 bases, with 13 bases left in between. The DNA for the CDR3 is TGTGCCAGCAGGTACAACAGGGACGAAAAACTGTTTTTT. It yields the protein CASRYNRDEKLFF.

The CDR3 is CASSYSIPGGTYEQYF. CDR3 DNA: TGTGCCAGCAGTTACTCGATACCCGGTGGTACCTACGAGCAGTACTTC. V gene TRBV6-2 or TRBV6-3 combines with J gene TRBJ2-7, with no clear D. Between the trimmed V and J ends, which lost 0 bases and 2 bases, there was a span of 14 bases. Per the germline V gene, CDR1 is MNHEY and CDR2 is SVGEGT. The CDR3 is made up of 16 amino acids.

The genes are TRBV3-1 (or the pseudogene TRBV3-2) and TRBJ2-2, with TRBD2 matching over 11 bases. After removal of 2 bases from V and 7 bases from J, the junction contained 6 bases not matched to a gene. Germline loops: CDR1 LGHDT, CDR2 YNNKEL (reference sequence). The CDR3 runs 16 residues. The CDR3: CASSQFTSGSNGELFF. DNA of the CDR3: TGTGCCAGCAGCCAATTTACTAGCGGGAGTAACGGGGAGCTGTTTTTT.

The rearrangement joins TRBV2 to TRBJ2-1; TRBD2 aligns across 10 bases. The CDR3 runs to 14 residues. CDR1 SNHLY and CDR2 FYNNEI come from the germline V gene. V was clipped by 8 bases and J by 9 bases; unmatched bases: 10. The CDR3 reads CASSGTSATGEQFF. The CDR3 nucleotides are TGTGCCAGCTCCGGGACTAGCGCCACCGGTGAGCAGTTCTTC.

The rearrangement uses TRBV30 and TRBJ2-1, with D perhaps TRBD1 (5 bases). The CDR3 runs to 12 residues. CDR1 GTSNPN and CDR2 SVGIG come from the germline V gene (reference sequence). V lost 4 bases and J lost 4, with 8 bases in between. The CDR3 nucleotides read TGTGCCTGGAAGGGGTTTTACAATGAGCAGTTCTTC. It is translated as CAWKGFYNEQFF.

V gene TRBV18 combines with J gene TRBJ1-5; D perhaps matches TRBD1 (6 bases). The germline gives CDR1 KGHSH, CDR2 LQKENI. Trimming took off 6 bases at V and 4 bases at J, with 13 bases between the two ends. CDR3 length: 14 residues. CDR3 loop: CASSIGGNNQPQHF. CDR3 nucleotide sequence: TGTGCCAGCTCGATAGGGGGGAATAATCAGCCCCAGCATTTT.

The chain links TRBV15 to TRBJ1-5, with D maybe TRBD1 (5 bases). The germline V and J ends were trimmed by 3 bases and 1 base, with 7 bases remaining between them. Germline CDR1 LNHNV, CDR2 YYDKDF (reference sequence). This CDR3 comprises 14 residues. CDR3 sequence: CATSSGGSNQPQHF. The DNA of the CDR3 is TGTGCCACCAGCAGCGGGGGAAGCAATCAGCCCCAGCATTTT.

The V gene is TRBV4-1, the J gene TRBJ2-2; D unresolved. V was shortened by 0 bases and J by 1 base, with 12 bases between the two germline ends. The CDR3 totals 17 residues. The V gene's germline CDR1 is MGHRA and CDR2 YSYEKL. CDR3 sequence reads: CASSQDLERENTGELFF. CDR3 sequence (DNA): TGCGCCAGCAGCCAAGATCTCGAGAGAGAGAACACCGGGGAGCTGTTTTTT.

The chain is built from TRBV7-2 and TRBJ2-5; D perhaps matches TRBD1 (5 bases). V was cut by 4 bases and J by 7 bases, with 16 bases left in between. CDR1 and CDR2 from the germline V gene are SGHTA and FQGNSA. CDR3 length: 14 amino acids. CDR3 sequence: CASSSDNGAGTQYF. The CDR3 DNA reads as TGTGCCAGCAGCTCCGACAATGGGGCAGGGACCCAGTACTTC.

In the case of this clone: Other DNA sequences of this sample code for an identical CDR3. The chain links TRBV5-4 to TRBJ2-3; D call uncertain. This CDR3 contains 13 residues. Germline V gives CDR1 SGHNT, CDR2 YYREEE (reference sequence). With 1 base removed from V and 3 bases from J, the gap between germline ends came to 6 bases. Written as DNA, the CDR3 is TGTGCCAGCAGCTTGTACTCGACAGATACGCAGTATTTT. Translating gives CASSLYSTDTQYF.

The rearrangement joins TRBV4-2 to TRBJ2-1; 12 nucleotides align to TRBD2. The length of the CDR3 is 16 residues. V shed 1 base and J 3 bases; nucleotides not matched to a gene: 1. Germline CDR1 reads LGHNA; CDR2 reads YNFKEQ. The CDR3 DNA sequence: TGTGCCAGCAGCCAAGCTAGCGGGAGGGACTACAATGAGCAGTTCTTC. Protein: CASSQASGRDYNEQFF.

The sample holds one count of this clone. J is TRBJ2-3 and V is TRBV12-2. TRBV12-2 is a pseudogene. The CDR3 runs to 15 residues. The CDR3 nucleotides are TGTGCAAGTCGCTCGGGGGCAGGGAGAAGTGATACGCAGTATTTT. Its translation is CASRSGAGRSDTQYF.

The V and J genes are TRBV4-3 and TRBJ2-1, with 16 bases matching TRBD2. The CDR3 runs to 17 residues. Germline V CDR1 and CDR2: LGHNA, YSLEER. Losses at the gene ends were 5 bases for V and 10 bases for J; bases not matched to a gene: 11. The CDR3 nucleotides read TGCGCCAGCAGCACGGGACTAGCGGGAGGGCAAGTCGGAGAGCAGTTCTTC. It is translated as CASSTGLAGGQVGEQFF.

The chain uses TRBV19 and TRBJ1-5; 10 bases match TRBD1. Germline V gene lookup returns CDR1 LNHDA and CDR2 SQIVND (reference sequence). The CDR3 is made up of 16 amino acids. The V segment lost 3 bases and the J segment 6 bases; nucleotides outside the gene matches: 8. The CDR3 nucleotides are TGTGCCAGTAGTATGTCTAGCGGACAGGGGGGTCAGCCCCAGCATTTT. It specifies CASSMSSGQGGQPQHF.

This clone was seen once. The chain combines TRBV30 with TRBJ1-2; 7 bases agree with TRBD1. Germline CDR1 GTSNPN, CDR2 SVGIG (reference sequence). The CDR3 spans 11 residues. V gave up 4 bases and J gave up 5 bases; unmatched junction bases: 1. The CDR3 sequence: CAWTGGYGYTF. The CDR3 bases are TGTGCCTGGACAGGGGGGTATGGCTACACCTTC.

This chain links TRBV18 with TRBJ2-7, with 7 bases aligning to TRBD1. Germline CDR1 is KGHSH and CDR2 is LQKENI. This CDR3 contains 14 residues. Trimming at V came to 1 base and at J to 6 bases, leaving 6 bases not matched to a gene. CDR3 region: CASSPRVQGTEQYF. The CDR3 DNA reads TGTGCCAGCTCACCACGGGTACAGGGGACCGAGCAGTACTTC.

This clone was recorded once. The chain employs TRBV7-9 and TRBJ1-2; weak D call: TRBD1 (6 bases). There are 13 residues in the CDR3. Germline CDR1 reads SEHNR; CDR2 reads FQNEAQ (reference sequence). V lost 2 bases to trimming and J lost 8 bases, with 12 bases between them. The DNA of the CDR3 is TGTGCCAGCAGCTTAAATGAAGGGGGAGGCTACACCTTC. It yields the protein CASSLNEGGGYTF.

The chain recombines TRBV19 with TRBJ1-5; D perhaps matches TRBD1 (5 bases). V was shortened by 3 bases and J by 6 bases, with 21 bases between the two germline ends. Germline CDR1 and CDR2: LNHDA and SQIVND (reference sequence). The CDR3 has 17 amino acids. The CDR3 sequence: CASSMTQGRAGSQPQHF. The CDR3 DNA reads as TGTGCCAGTAGTATGACCCAAGGCAGGGCCGGGAGTCAGCCCCAGCATTTT. The full variable domain, rest sourced from reference TRBV19 and TRBJ1-5, is DGGITQSPKYLFRKEGQNVTLSCEQNLNHDAMYWYRQDPGQGLRLIYYSQIVNDFQKGDIAEGYSVSREKKESFPLTVTSAQKNPTAFYLCASSMTQGRAGSQPQHFGDGTRLSIL.

This chain connects TRBV25-1 to TRBJ2-7; D is unresolved. Germline V CDR1 and CDR2: MGHDK, SYGVNS. Trimming removed 7 bases from V and 0 bases from J, with 7 bases in between. The CDR3 runs 12 residues. CDR3: CASNDNSYEQYF. The DNA of the CDR3 is TGTGCCAGCAACGACAACTCCTACGAGCAGTACTTC.